The sequence of this T cell receptor beta chain was determined in a study of T cell responses to AZD1222 COVID-19 vaccine (dated by TCRdb to the early 2020s). General notes on the study: AZD1222 recipients given second doses at about 4 weeks or at about 12 weeks were pooled, since spike-specific TCR depth and breadth were not found to differ between the two schedules. TCR sequencing covered some 250 trial participants: 207 given two doses of AZD1222 and approximately 26 given two doses of MenACWY control vaccine. Trial participants were enrolled into age subgroups of 18-55, 56-69 and 70-plus years, which contained 148, 28 and 57 TCR-sequenced participants, respectively. Overall study results and their limits: A significant rise in spike-specific TCR breadth and depth was observed after two AZD1222 doses relative to day 0 and relative to MenACWY recipients. CD4 TCRs associated with the vaccine covered the entire spike protein, and the dominant responses were in regions 160-218 and 743-854. Conclusions about previously exposed vaccinees are limited because only six or seven AZD1222 recipients were SARS-CoV-2 seropositive at baseline. The 56-69-year group was small, and its depth increase did not reach significance, likely because of low power. Because no samples from the day 14 peak response were available, repertoires could be characterized only after the peak T cell response. Most participants were white British and females outnumbered males, and the authors suggested that clonal diversity may have been underestimated. Reportedly, almost half of the unique spike-specific TCRs recognized epitopes lying outside the regions that are mutated in the B.1.351 and B.1.1.7 variants.

CDR1 SGHRS and CDR2 YFSETQ were looked up in the germline V gene. V lost 0 bases and J lost 4 bases; the stretch between them is 9 bases long. The cysteine opens and the phenylalanine closes a CDR3 of 14 amino acids. Here the CDR3 DNA is all that survives: 42 bases in frame from base 1. The CDR3 regions of human TCRbeta chains were analyzed by immunosequencing. In the authors' own workflow: Repertoire TCRs were checked for matches against a reference library of SARS-CoV-2-specific TCRs that had been generated using the MIRA antigen-specificity platform. Breadth meant the fraction of unique TCRs that were SARS-CoV-2-associated, whereas depth meant the fraction of total T cells that were SARS-CoV-2-associated. Using the MIRA data, every spike-specific TCR was mapped to the spike region that the TCR reacted to and assigned to either a CD4 or a CD8 class. Log10-transformed breadth and depth values were compared by one-way ANOVA with Sidak's multiple comparisons tests. Held by TCRdb, this immuneACCESS table contains in-frame sequences only and omits some clones. Under half of the omission traces to an unresolved V gene where checked; the cause of the rest is unknown. The V and J calls and clone size were taken over from that table, and D and trimming were inferred from the DNA. Present in this sample are under 200,000 clones, around nine tenths of which were seen just once. The ten top clones hold more than 5% of the sample.

This sample's time point label indicates: baseline before first vaccination. Samples from vaccinated people were obtained from the UK trials COV001 and COV002, which included a single-blind randomized controlled phase 2/3 trial of AZD1222 (ChAdOx1 nCoV-19) in healthy adults. Trial participant PBMC samples were collected at day 0 and day 28 after the second dose for TCRbeta chain sequencing. Details on this clone: The specificity of this receptor is unknown. Base qualities were left out, and no much larger clone turns up one base away.

This chain is built from TRBV5-1 and TRBJ2-3; a tentative D call is TRBD1 (6 bases match). The starting material was peripheral blood, obtained on day 0 of AZD1222 vaccination. This TCR was sampled from an adult in good health. At the DNA level, the sequence is TGCGCCAGCAGCTTGGACAGGGTCTCAGATACGCAGTATTTT. Translated, it gives CASSLDRVSDTQYF.